One and the same sample provided the 2 T cell receptor beta chains below, sequenced in a study of T cell responses to AZD1222 COVID-19 vaccine. Generated by immunoSEQ multiplex PCR, the TCRdb table keeps only in-frame clones and is missing some. The sample yields about 150,000 clones, 75% to 90% seen once. The specimen comprised peripheral blood, sampled 28 days after the second AZD1222 dose. The source of these receptors is an adult who received the AZD1222 COVID-19 vaccine.

The chain has TRBV5-1 and TRBJ2-5, with 9 bases that match TRBD1. Germline V gives CDR1 SGHRS, CDR2 YFSETQ. The CDR3 has 14 residues. With V trimmed by 4 bases and J by 5 bases, 6 bases remained unmatched. The CDR3 loop is CASSQQGAAETQYF. The CDR3, as DNA: TGCGCCAGCAGCCAACAGGGGGCAGCTGAGACCCAGTACTTC.

The chain couples TRBV12-3 or TRBV12-4 to TRBJ1-1; D not resolved. The CDR3 runs to 11 residues. The germline V and J ends were trimmed by 1 base and 12 bases, with 9 bases remaining between them. As DNA, the CDR3 is TGTGCCAGCAGTTTAGGGAGTTTTTCTTTCTTT. Translation: CASSLGSFSFF.